This entry describes one T cell receptor (beta chain). Sequenced by immunoSEQ multiplex PCR; TCRdb stores in-frame clones only, minus some. The sample has more than 85,000 clones; 80% to 90% are singletons. This entry comes from a study of T cell responses to AZD1222 COVID-19 vaccine. Per germline, CDR1 MNHEY and CDR2 SVGAGI. The CDR3 is 14 amino acids. V was trimmed by 10 bases and J by 0 bases, leaving 12 bases between them. The specimen was peripheral blood, collected on day 0 of AZD1222 vaccination. This chain links TRBV6-5 with TRBJ1-4, with D unclear. This TCR came from an adult in good health. The CDR3 protein is CATRRSATNEKLFF. The CDR3 coding sequence is TGTGCCACGAGGCGAAGTGCAACTAATGAAAAACTGTTTTTT.